This T cell receptor (beta chain) was retrieved from a study of T cells in Graves' hyperthyroidism and ophthalmopathy. TCR beta CDR3 sequences were amplified from RNA transcripts. The HTBI set primed first-round TCR CDR3 RT-PCR. TCRdb passed the multiplex PCR reads through MiXCR, listing each CDR3 protein once. The sample records 500,000 to 650,000 distinct CDR3 sequences, approximately 49% being singletons. The germline CDR1 and CDR2 sequences are SGHTA and FQGNSA. This CDR3 spans 12 amino acids. V shed 5 bases and J shed 11 bases, with 13 bases lying between them. Not enrolled were patients with uncontrolled infection, other autoimmune disease, pregnancy or lactation. As for this clonotype: The antigen is not known.

Regarding the study as a whole: Separating ophthalmopathy from stable hyperthyroidism was achieved by a 13 V-J model. Also found in blood were most expanded thyroid clonotypes above 0.001.

What was sequenced was peripheral blood or thyroid tissue (not recorded which). This sequence was found in an adult woman with Graves' disease, either hyperthyroidism or ophthalmopathy (not recorded which). The chain uses TRBV7-2 and TRBJ1-5; TRBD1 is a possible D gene (5 bases). CDR3 in amino acids: CASSLVGQSQHF. CDR3 nucleotide sequence: TGTGCCAGCAGCCTAGTGGGGCAGTCCCAGCATTTT.